The clone carrying this T cell receptor (beta chain) was counted at least ten times. MiXCR, applied by TCRdb to the RACE reads, yields one record per CDR3 protein. The table lists approximately 52,000 distinct CDR3 sequences, approximately 10% of them singletons, with around 1.8% in the top ten. This sample is part of a study of human T cells and chemical hapten exposure. The time point was: patch test 1, 2 weeks after DPC sensitization. Treatment here: therapeutic diphenylcyclopropenone sensitization with weekly scalp DPC. The template was total RNA from unfractionated whole blood. Germline V gives CDR1 KGHSH, CDR2 LQKENI. This CDR3 is built from 17 residues. The ends were cut back, 3 bases at V and 0 bases at J, with 17 bases in the middle.

The receptor was isolated from a woman in her thirties or forties with alopecia areata. Some clones in this sample may be carry-over from other donors' samples. The chain is built from TRBV18 and TRBJ1-1, with no clear D. Here the sequenced sample was whole blood, taken in connection with sensitization to the hapten diphenylcyclopropenone (DPC). The CDR3 loop reads CASSPPADIVMNTEAFF. In nucleotides, the CDR3 is TGTGCCAGCTCACCTCCCGCGGATATTGTCATGAACACTGAAGCTTTCTTT.